These T cell receptor beta chains were read from a single sample in a study of cytomegalovirus exposure and HLA in healthy donors. Method: immunoSEQ multiplex PCR; TCRdb's copy keeps in-frame clones and lacks some. The repertoire includes tens of thousands of clones, roughly 89% of them detected once, and over 1.5% sits in the top ten. The sequencing sample was made of PBMCs. These receptors came from a woman aged 18 to 35 in good health and CMV-seronegative. Each CDR3 is given with its conserved first and last residue. The D gene is left open where the match is weak.

J,D,V,DNA,CDR3
TRBJ1-5,NA,TRBV29-1,TGCAGCGTTGCGTCGTCAGGTAGCAATCAGCCCCAGCATTTT,CSVASSGSNQPQHF
TRBJ1-2,TRBD1,TRBV4-3,TGCGCCAGCAGCCAAGAAAGGGGGCTCGACTATGGCTACACCTTC,CASSQERGLDYGYTF
TRBJ2-7,TRBD2,TRBV6-6,TGTGCCAGCAGTCAGTACGGTGGGGGGGTTTTTTACGAGCAGTACTTC,CASSQYGGGVFYEQYF
TRBJ2-7,NA,TRBV9,TGTGCCAGCAGCGTAGGAACAGGAGACTCCTACGAGCAGTACTTC,CASSVGTGDSYEQYF
TRBJ2-1,TRBD2,TRBV6-4,TGTGCCAGCAGTGAAGCGGGAGGTTCGGGCAATGAGCAGTTCTTC,CASSEAGGSGNEQFF
TRBJ2-3,TRBD2,TRBV9,TGTGCCAGCAGCGTGACTAGCGGGGGTACAGATACGCAGTATTTT,CASSVTSGGTDTQYF
TRBJ2-3,TRBD1,TRBV4-2,TGTGCCAGCAGTCTGACAGGGCTCGAGGAGAATACGCAGTATTTT,CASSLTGLEENTQYF
TRBJ2-7,TRBD2,TRBV7-2,TGTGCCAGCAGCATCGGACTAGCGGGGGGTGTTAGAATTTACGAGCAGTACTTC,CASSIGLAGGVRIYEQYF
TRBJ2-7,TRBD2,TRBV6-5,TGTGCCAGCAGTACTAGCGGGAGCCCCTACGAGCAGTACTTC,CASSTSGSPYEQYF
TRBJ1-1,NA,TRBV29-1,TGCAGCGTTAGGGGAAGCATGAACACTGAAGCTTTCTTT,CSVRGSMNTEAFF
TRBJ2-5,NA,TRBV5-1,TGCGCCAGCAGCCCCGGACAGATTGGAGAGACCCAGTACTTC,CASSPGQIGETQYF
TRBJ1-2,TRBD1,TRBV5-1,TGCGCCAGCCGCTTACAGGGGGCTAACTATGGCTACACCTTC,CASRLQGANYGYTF
TRBJ1-2,TRBD1,TRBV7-2,TGTGCCAGCAGCTCCCGCCGGGACAGGGGGCTCTCAAACTATGGCTACACCTTC,CASSSRRDRGLSNYGYTF
TRBJ1-1,NA,TRBV5-1,TGCGCCAGCAGCTTGTTGGCAGGGAATCCTAACACTGAAGCTTTCTTT,CASSLLAGNPNTEAFF
TRBJ2-7,TRBD1,TRBV11-2,TGTGCCAGCAGCCGAACCGGGACAGGGGGTATCTACGAGCAGTACTTC,CASSRTGTGGIYEQYF
TRBJ2-1,TRBD1,TRBV30,TGTGCCTGGACCCCCCAGGGGGCAACGAATGAGCAGTTCTTC,CAWTPQGATNEQFF
TRBJ2-5,NA,TRBV5-1,TGCGCCAGCAGCTTGGCCGGATCAGGGAGGAAAGAGACCCAGTACTTC,CASSLAGSGRKETQYF
TRBJ2-3,NA,TRBV25-1,TGTGCCAGCAGTGGGGAGGCGGTGGATACGCAGTATTTT,CASSGEAVDTQYF
TRBJ1-2,TRBD1,TRBV18,TGTGCCAGCTCACCTAAATTTACAGGGGGCGTGAGTCAGGGCTACACCTTC,CASSPKFTGGVSQGYTF
TRBJ1-5,TRBD1,TRBV28,TGTGCCACCGAGACAGGGAGACAGCCCCAGCATTTT,CATETGRQPQHF
TRBJ2-2,TRBD2,TRBV9,TGTGCCAGCAGCCAATACCTACTAGCGGGGGCTGACGGGGAGCTGTTTTTT,CASSQYLLAGADGELFF
TRBJ2-1,NA,TRBV7-6,TGTGCCAGCAGCTTAGAGCCCCCTCCGGGAGTAAGTGAGCAGTTCTTC,CASSLEPPPGVSEQFF
TRBJ1-1,TRBD1,TRBV29-1,TGCAGCGTCAAGCAGGGGGCTGGCACTGAAGCTTTCTTT,CSVKQGAGTEAFF
TRBJ1-5,TRBD1,TRBV4-2,TGTGCCAGCAGCCAAGAACCCCGGACAGGGTTGAGCAATCAGCCCCAGCATTTT,CASSQEPRTGLSNQPQHF
TRBJ1-5,NA,TRBV9,TGTGCCAGCAGCAGGGGGACGTTGCATCAGCCCCAGCATTTT,CASSRGTLHQPQHF
TRBJ1-2,NA,TRBV5-6,TGTGCCAGCAGCTTTTCCGTTGTCTACACCTTC,CASSFSVVYTF
TRBJ2-7,NA,TRBV5-5,TGTGCCAGCAGCTTGGAGCTCCTAGGCCCCTACGAGCAGTACTTC,CASSLELLGPYEQYF
TRBJ1-2,NA,TRBV4-1,TGCGCCAGCAGCCCCCAAGGGGGGGGATTTTTGGGCTACACCTTC,CASSPQGGGFLGYTF
TRBJ2-1,TRBD2,TRBV7-2,TGTGCCAGCAGCTTGATATCAGCGGGGGACCTTTACAATGAGCAGTTCTTC,CASSLISAGDLYNEQFF